The following is a T cell receptor (beta chain) sequence with its context. This CDR3 contains 13 residues. Germline V gives CDR1 SQVTM, CDR2 ANQGSEA. V dropped 6 bases and J dropped 8 bases, with 19 bases sitting between them. The data belong to a study of T cells in Graves' hyperthyroidism and ophthalmopathy. RNA transcripts yielded amplified TCR beta CDR3 regions. First-round RT-PCR of the TCR CDR3 relied on the HTBI primer set. One entry per CDR3 protein, called by TCRdb with MiXCR from the multiplex PCR reads. The table shows about 480,000 distinct CDR3 sequences, with approximately 15% occurring only once.

This chain links TRBV29-1 with TRBJ1-2; tentative D call: TRBD1 (6 bases). Sequences were obtained from blood. The sequence derives from a woman between 18 and 29 years old with Graves' hyperthyroidism. The DNA of the CDR3 is TGCAGCGTCCCGGGACACCTCTCAGTGGGCTACACCTTC. Translation gives CSVPGHLSVGYTF.